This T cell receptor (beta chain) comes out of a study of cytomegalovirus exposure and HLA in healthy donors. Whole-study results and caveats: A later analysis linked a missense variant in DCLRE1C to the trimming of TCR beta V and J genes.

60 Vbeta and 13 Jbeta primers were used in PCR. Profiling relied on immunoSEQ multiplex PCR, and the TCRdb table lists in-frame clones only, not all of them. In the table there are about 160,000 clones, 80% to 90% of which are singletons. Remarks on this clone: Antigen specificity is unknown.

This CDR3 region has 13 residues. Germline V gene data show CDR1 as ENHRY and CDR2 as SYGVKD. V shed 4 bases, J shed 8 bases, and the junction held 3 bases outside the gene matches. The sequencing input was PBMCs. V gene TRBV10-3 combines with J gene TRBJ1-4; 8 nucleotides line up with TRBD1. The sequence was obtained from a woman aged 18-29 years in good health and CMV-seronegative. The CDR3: CAISAGGREKLFF. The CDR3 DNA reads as TGTGCCATCAGTGCAGGGGGCCGCGAAAAACTGTTTTTT.